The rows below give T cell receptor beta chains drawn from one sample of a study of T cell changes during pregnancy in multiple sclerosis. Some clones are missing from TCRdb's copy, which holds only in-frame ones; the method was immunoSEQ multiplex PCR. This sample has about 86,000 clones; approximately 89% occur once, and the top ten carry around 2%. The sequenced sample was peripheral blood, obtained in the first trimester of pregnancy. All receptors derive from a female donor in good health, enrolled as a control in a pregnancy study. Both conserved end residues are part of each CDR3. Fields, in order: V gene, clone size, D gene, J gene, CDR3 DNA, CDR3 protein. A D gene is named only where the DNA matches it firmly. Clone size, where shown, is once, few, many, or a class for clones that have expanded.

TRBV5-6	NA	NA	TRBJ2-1	TGTGCCAGCAGCTCTCCGGGTCGCAATGAGCAGTTCTTC	CASSSPGRNEQFF
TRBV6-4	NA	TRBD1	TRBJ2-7	TGTGCCAACCACCGGGACAGGATCCACGAGCAGTACTTC	CANHRDRIHEQYF
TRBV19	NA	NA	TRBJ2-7	TGTGCCAGTAGCACTCTCAAGAGCTCCTACGAGCAGTACTTC	CASSTLKSSYEQYF
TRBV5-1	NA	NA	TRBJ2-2	TGCGCCAGCAGCTACGAGCACACCGGGGAGCTGTTTTTT	CASSYEHTGELFF
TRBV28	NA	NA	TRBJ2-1	TGTGCCAGCAGTACTCACAGGATTTCAAATGAGCAGTTCTTC	CASSTHRISNEQFF
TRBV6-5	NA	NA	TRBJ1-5	TGTGCCAGGGGAAGGAGGAGGTTCAATCAGCCCCAGCATTTT	CARGRRRFNQPQHF
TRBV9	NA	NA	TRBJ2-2	TGTGCCAGCAGCGCATCAGGCTCGAACACCGGGGAGCTGTTTTTT	CASSASGSNTGELFF
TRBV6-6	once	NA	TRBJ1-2	TGTGCCAGCAGTTACGAGGGCTACACCTTC	CASSYEGYTF
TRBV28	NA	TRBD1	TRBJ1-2	TGTGCCAGCAGCCGTTACGACAGGGCTCGCTATGGCTACACCTTC	CASSRYDRARYGYTF
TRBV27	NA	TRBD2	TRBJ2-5	TGTGCCAGCAGTTTCGAGCGGGGGTCACAAGAGACCCAGTACTTC	CASSFERGSQETQYF
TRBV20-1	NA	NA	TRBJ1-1	TGCAGTGCCACGGGTGAGACTGAAGCTTTCTTT	CSATGETEAFF
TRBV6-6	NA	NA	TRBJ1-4	TGTGCCAGCAGGGCAGGGACTACTAATGAAAAACTGTTTTTT	CASRAGTTNEKLFF
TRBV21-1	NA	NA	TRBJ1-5	TGTGCCAGCAGGACCGACAGGGGGGGATGCTATAGCAATCAGCCCCAGCATTTT	CASRTDRGGCYSNQPQHF
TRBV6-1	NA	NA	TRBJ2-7	TGTGCCAGCAGGCTGTCCAGGGGTTCCCTCTACGAGCAGTACTTC	CASRLSRGSLYEQYF
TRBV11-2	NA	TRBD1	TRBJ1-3	TGTGCCAGCAGCTTAGTGGGACAGCGCTCTGGAAACACCATATATTTT	CASSLVGQRSGNTIYF
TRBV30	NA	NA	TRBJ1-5	TGTGCCTGGAGTGTGCGGCTCAATCAGCCCCAGCATTTT	CAWSVRLNQPQHF
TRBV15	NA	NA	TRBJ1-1	TGTGCCACCAGCAGAAATCCCCTTCTCGCAGGGAACACTGAAGCTTTCTTT	CATSRNPLLAGNTEAFF
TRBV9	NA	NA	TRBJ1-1	TGTGCCAGCAGCGTAGATGTCGGTCGTACTGAAGCTTTCTTT	CASSVDVGRTEAFF
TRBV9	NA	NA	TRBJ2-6	TGTGCCAGCAGCGTAGCTACTGGGGCCAACGTCCTGACTTTC	CASSVATGANVLTF
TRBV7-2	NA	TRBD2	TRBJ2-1	TGTGCCAGCAGCTCAAGCGGGGATTTCTCCTACAATGAGCAGTTCTTC	CASSSSGDFSYNEQFF
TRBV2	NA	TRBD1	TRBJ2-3	TGTGCCAGCAGTCCGGGACAGGGCACAGATACGCAGTATTTT	CASSPGQGTDTQYF
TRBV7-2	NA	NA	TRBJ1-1	TGTGCCAGCAGCTCGCAAACGGTATTTCCTTTCTTT	CASSSQTVFPFF
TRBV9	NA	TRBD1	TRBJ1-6	TGTGCCAGCAGCGAGGGGACAGGGTTTTCACCCCTCCACTTT	CASSEGTGFSPLHF
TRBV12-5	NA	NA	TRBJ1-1	TGTGCTAGTGGTTTGCGGGTGAACACTGAAGCTTTCTTT	CASGLRVNTEAFF
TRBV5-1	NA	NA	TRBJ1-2	TGCGCCAGCAGCTCCGGGACATATTATGGCTACACCTTC	CASSSGTYYGYTF
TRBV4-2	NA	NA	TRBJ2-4	TGTGCCAGCAGCCAAGATGTGAGACAGCAAAAAAACATTCAGTACTTC	CASSQDVRQQKNIQYF
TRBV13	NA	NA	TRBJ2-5	TGTGCCAGCAGCTCACTAGAGGAGACCCAGTACTTC	CASSSLEETQYF
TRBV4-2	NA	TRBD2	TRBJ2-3	TGTGCCAGCAGCCAAGAGCAGCGGGGGTTCACAGATACGCAGTATTTT	CASSQEQRGFTDTQYF